Below, 22 T cell receptor beta chains from the same sample are listed, as sequenced in a study of CDR3 diversity in severe acne. MiXCR, run by TCRdb on the PCR reads, gives a single entry per CDR3 protein. The data show about 86,000 distinct CDR3 sequences, under 60% seen once. Input material: blood. The receptors shown here come from a male donor in good health, without acne.

This chain connects TRBV6-1 to TRBJ2-6; the D is unclear. Per germline, CDR1 MNHNS and CDR2 SASEGT. The length of the CDR3 is 17 residues. V was shortened by 5 bases and J by 2 bases, with 16 bases between the two germline ends. CDR3 nucleotide sequence: TGTGCCAGCAGTTCCGGGCTTGTGAGGACTGGGGCCAACGTCCTGACTTTC. Its protein product is CASSSGLVRTGANVLTF.

The table lists this clonotype with many counts. J is TRBJ1-6 and V is TRBV18; 7 nucleotides align to TRBD1. Germline assignment: CDR1 KGHSH and CDR2 LQKENI. The CDR3 sequence is 15 residues long. The junction had 7 bases not matched to a gene; V was cut back by 1 base and J by 10 bases. This chain's CDR3 is CASSPLMVQGSPLHF. CDR3 coding DNA: TGTGCCAGCTCACCACTTATGGTACAGGGGTCACCCCTCCACTTT. Supplemented by reference TRBV18 and TRBJ1-6, the full variable domain reads NAGVMQNPRHLVRRRGQEARLRCSPMKGHSHVYWYRQLPEEGLKFMVYLQKENIIDESGMPKERFSAEFPKEGPSILRIQQVVRGDSAAYFCASSPLMVQGSPLHFGNGTRLTVT.

V and J are TRBV12-3 or TRBV12-4 and TRBJ1-2, with a weak D call TRBD1 (6 bases). V dropped 4 bases and J dropped 1 base, with 10 bases sitting between them. The CDR3 contains 14 residues. CDR3 bases: TGTGCCAGCAGTTCTCGGGGGCGTAACTATGGCTACACCTTC. Translating gives CASSSRGRNYGYTF.

This clonotype has more than one count but fewer than ten. CDR3 DNA: TGTGCCAGCACTGGTAGGGGGAGAACTGAAGCTTTCTTT. Protein product: CASTGRGRTEAFF. This chain connects TRBV2 to TRBJ1-1; D may be TRBD1 (6 bases). The CDR3 sequence is 13 residues long. The germline V and J ends were trimmed by 7 bases and 5 bases, with 14 bases remaining between them. Germline CDR1 is SNHLY and CDR2 is FYNNEI.

The chain links TRBV13 to TRBJ1-4; D is uncertain. V was trimmed by 4 bases and J by 5 bases, leaving 14 bases between them. The CDR3 runs to 15 residues. The germline gives CDR1 PRHDT, CDR2 FYEKMQ (reference sequence). CDR3 region: CASSSRTSVNEKLFF. The CDR3 DNA reads TGTGCCAGCAGCTCCCGGACTAGCGTGAATGAAAAACTGTTTTTT.

This sequence joins TRBV25-1 and TRBJ1-2, with D unclear. In germline, CDR1 is MGHDK, CDR2 SYGVNS. The V gene lost 5 bases and the J gene lost 4 bases, with 8 bases spanning the gap. The CDR3 length is 12 residues. The CDR3 here is CASSLRFYGYTF. The CDR3 DNA is TGTGCCAGCAGTTTACGCTTCTATGGCTACACCTTC.

V is TRBV12-3 or TRBV12-4 and J is TRBJ1-1, with unresolved D. CDR3 length: 11 residues. Trimming pared 1 base from V and 11 bases from J, leaving 8 bases between. CDR3 in DNA: TGTGCCAGCAGTTTAGGGCCTTGGGCTTTCTTT. Amino acid sequence: CASSLGPWAFF.

The chain uses TRBV24-1 and TRBJ2-1; D assignment may be TRBD1 or TRBD2 (6 bases each). Germline values: CDR1 KGHDR, CDR2 SFDVKD. This CDR3 region has 16 residues. V gave up 5 bases and J gave up 1 base, with 14 bases separating them. The CDR3 coding sequence is TGTGCCACCAGTGCCGGGGGCGCAGGGTCCTACAATGAGCAGTTCTTC. Protein: CATSAGGAGSYNEQFF.

V and J are TRBV12-3 or TRBV12-4 and TRBJ1-5; 7 bases line up with TRBD1. This CDR3 spans 15 amino acids. Trimming cost V 6 bases and J 4 bases; bases outside gene matches: 9. The CDR3: CASRVQGYGNQPQHF. CDR3 nucleotide sequence: TGTGCCAGCAGGGTACAGGGGTATGGGAATCAGCCCCAGCATTTT.

On this clonotype itself: One end of the junction is discordant with germline, which a read error may explain. The CDR3 protein is CASSLEQQNERLFF. The CDR3, as DNA: TGTGCCAGCAGCTTGGAGCAGCAGAATGAAAGACTGTTTTTT. The chain is built from TRBV5-4 and TRBJ1-4; D is unclear. The germline V gene has CDR1 SGHNT and CDR2 YYREEE (reference sequence). The length of the CDR3 is 14 residues.

J is TRBJ1-1 and V is TRBV29-1, with D possibly TRBD1 on 5 matching bases. The CDR3 totals 12 residues. V was shortened by 6 bases and J by 8 bases, with 16 bases between the two germline ends. Germline V gene data show CDR1 as SQVTM and CDR2 as ANQGSEA. Written as DNA, the CDR3 is TGCAGCGTGACGGGGGTAGTCCCCGAAGCTTTCTTT. Protein product: CSVTGVVPEAFF.

This chain connects TRBV18 to TRBJ1-2; the match to TRBD1 covers 9 bases. Looked up from germline, CDR1 is KGHSH and CDR2 is LQKENI. Trimming took 5 bases from V and 6 from J; bases not matched to a gene: 4. This CDR3 is 13 amino acids long. In DNA, the CDR3 is TGTGCCAGCTCAGGCCGGGACAGGGATGGCTACACCTTC. Translating it yields CASSGRDRDGYTF.

This clonotype came up many times. The chain joins TRBV4-1 to TRBJ2-5; D unresolved. V gave up 4 bases and J gave up 3 bases, with 9 bases separating them. The CDR3 is made up of 13 amino acids. In germline, CDR1 is MGHRA, CDR2 YSYEKL. CDR3 in amino acids: CASSRVQEETQYF. CDR3 DNA: TGCGCCAGCAGCCGAGTCCAGGAAGAGACCCAGTACTTC.

This clonotype has a handful of counts. The gene calls are TRBV7-2 and TRBJ2-7, with 11 bases identical to TRBD2. Trimming took 1 base from V and 8 from J; bases not matched to a gene: 10. Germline loops: CDR1 SGHTA, CDR2 FQGNSA. The CDR3 length is 16 residues. This CDR3 reads CASSLDYTSGGRKQYF. CDR3 sequence (DNA): TGTGCCAGCAGCTTAGACTACACTAGCGGGGGAAGGAAGCAGTACTTC.

CDR3 protein: CASSGDAEGYEQYF. The CDR3, as DNA: TGTGCCAGCAGCGGGGACGCGGAGGGGTACGAGCAGTACTTC. This chain connects TRBV6-5 to TRBJ2-7, with D perhaps matching TRBD2 (6 bases). From germline, CDR1 is MNHEY and CDR2 SVGAGI. Trimming shortened V by 6 bases and J by 4 bases, and 16 bases separated the two germline ends. The CDR3 totals 14 residues.

This clonotype was detected a few times. The chain couples TRBV4-1 to TRBJ1-1; D is unresolved. V gave up 0 bases and J gave up 5 bases, with 10 bases separating them. This CDR3 is 14 amino acids long. The germline V gene has CDR1 MGHRA and CDR2 YSYEKL. The CDR3 coding sequence is TGCGCCAGCAGCCAAGATATAGTGAGGACTGAAGCTTTCTTT. Translation: CASSQDIVRTEAFF.

The rearrangement links TRBV5-1 to TRBJ1-3; maybe TRBD1 (5 bases). The germline V and J ends were trimmed by 5 bases and 1 base, with 10 bases remaining between them. Germline V CDR1 and CDR2: SGHRS, YFSETQ. This CDR3 region has 14 residues. CDR3 region: CASSEGLSGNTIYF. DNA for the CDR3: TGCGCCAGCAGTGAGGGGCTTTCTGGAAACACCATATATTTT.

V is TRBV5-4 and J is TRBJ2-1; 7 bases match TRBD1. The CDR3 runs 13 residues. The V gene's germline CDR1 is SGHNT and CDR2 YYREEE (reference sequence). With 4 bases clipped from V and 9 bases from J, the junction kept 7 bases outside the gene matches. CDR3 protein: CASSPAQGSEQFF. CDR3 coding DNA: TGTGCCAGCAGCCCAGCACAGGGGAGTGAGCAGTTCTTC.

The gene calls are TRBV25-1 and TRBJ2-7, with D uncertain. The ends were cut back, 7 bases at V and 5 bases at J, with 9 bases in the middle. CDR1 is MGHDK, CDR2 SYGVNS, per germline. This CDR3 spans 11 amino acids. CDR3 bases: TGTGCCAGCACAAATCCGGACGAGCAGTACTTC. This codes for CASTNPDEQYF.

The sample holds many counts of this clonotype. The genes are TRBV29-1 and TRBJ2-5; TRBD2 is a possible D gene (6 bases). V was cut by 6 bases and J by 5 bases, with 10 bases left in between. Germline values: CDR1 SQVTM, CDR2 ANQGSEA. CDR3 length: 11 amino acids. The CDR3 sequence: CSVVAGETQYF. The DNA for the CDR3 is TGCAGCGTGGTGGCGGGGGAGACCCAGTACTTC.

This clonotype was seen only a few times. The chain carries TRBV9 and TRBJ1-5, with 10 bases that match TRBD1. The V gene end was trimmed by 0 bases and the J gene end by 5 bases; junction bases not matched to a gene: 2. This CDR3 region has 15 residues. From germline, CDR1 is SGDLS and CDR2 YYNGEE. The CDR3 DNA reads TGTGCCAGCAGCGTAGGGACAGGGGGAGATCAGCCCCAGCATTTT. This codes for CASSVGTGGDQPQHF.

This clonotype was detected ten times or more. The chain links TRBV4-1 to TRBJ2-1, with a possible D match to TRBD2 (5 bases). CDR3 length: 16 residues. CDR1 and CDR2 (germline): MGHRA, YSYEKL. The germline V and J ends were trimmed by 1 base and 5 bases, with 15 bases remaining between them. CDR3 protein: CASSQVPGDLDNEQFF. In nucleotides, the CDR3 is TGCGCCAGCAGCCAAGTCCCCGGGGATCTAGACAATGAGCAGTTCTTC.